Sequencing of this T cell receptor beta chain was carried out in a study of blood T cell repertoires in COVID-19. Overall study: Samples of COVID-19 (acute and convalescent) were obtained from the United States, Italy and Spain. The analysed material was cDNA or gDNA that came from T cells, B-cell-depleted T cells, or PBMCs.

The CDR3 runs 16 residues. The germline V and J ends were trimmed by 3 bases and 0 bases, with 14 bases remaining between them. Germline CDR1 reads LNHDA; CDR2 reads SQIVND (reference sequence). As originally analysed: Amplification of reference gene primers was used by the study to estimate nucleated cell counts. Clones were sequenced by immunoSEQ multiplex PCR, and TCRdb holds only the in-frame ones, with some missing. V and J calls and clone size are as listed in that table; D and trimming were resolved from the DNA. The data show about 330,000 clones, over 70% seen once. In this sample, this clone turned up once.

Sequenced input: peripheral blood. This sequence was found in a woman between 45 and 65 years old with acute or convalescent COVID-19. This rearrangement joins TRBV19 to TRBJ1-2; no reliable D call. DNA for the CDR3: TGTGCCAGTAGTATCCGTTCAGGCTTAGCTAACTATGGCTACACCTTC. Its translation: CASSIRSGLANYGYTF.